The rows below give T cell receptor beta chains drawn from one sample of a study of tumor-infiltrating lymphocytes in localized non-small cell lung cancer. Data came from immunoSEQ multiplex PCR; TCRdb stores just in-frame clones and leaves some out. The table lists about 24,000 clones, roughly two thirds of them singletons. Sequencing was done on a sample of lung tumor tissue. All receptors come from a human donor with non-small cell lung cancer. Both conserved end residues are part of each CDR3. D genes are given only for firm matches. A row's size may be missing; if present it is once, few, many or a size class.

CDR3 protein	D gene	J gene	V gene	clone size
CASSPLSVGGQGYAYGYTF	.	TRBJ1-2	TRBV5-4	.
CASSDGGLAYEQYF	TRBD2	TRBJ2-7	TRBV6-1	.
CASKLAGGLGDTQYF	TRBD2	TRBJ2-3	TRBV28	.
CASSSPTF	.	TRBJ1-4	TRBV6-5	.
CASSVGAASGGFTDTQYF	TRBD2	TRBJ2-3	TRBV9	.
CASSRGGTDTQYF	.	TRBJ2-3	TRBV7-2	.
CASSPGPLNTEAFF	.	TRBJ1-1	TRBV7-2	few
CASSGVGLYGYTF	.	TRBJ1-2	TRBV2	.
CASSLTGTYEQYF	.	TRBJ2-7	TRBV6-5	.
CASKGAKNIQYF	.	TRBJ2-4	TRBV7-8	.
CASSVVATGELFF	.	TRBJ2-2	TRBV9	.
CASSVTGQETQYF	.	TRBJ2-5	TRBV9	.